The 24 T cell receptor beta chains in this list originate from one sample, sequenced in a study of cytomegalovirus exposure and HLA in healthy donors. PCR used 60 Vbeta primers and 13 Jbeta primers. The table came from immunoSEQ multiplex PCR; TCRdb's copy has only in-frame clones and leaves some out. The table records approximately 150,000 clones, 60% to 80% of them present only once. Sequencing was performed on PBMCs. These receptors all come from a woman aged 55-70 years in good health and CMV-seronegative.

V and J are TRBV7-9 and TRBJ2-5; 8 positions match TRBD1. The germline V gene encodes CDR1 SEHNR and CDR2 FQNEAQ (reference sequence). There are 15 residues in the CDR3. Unmatched junction bases numbered 2, after V lost 0 bases and J lost 2 bases. CDR3 protein: CASSLAGQVQETQYF. CDR3 coding DNA: TGTGCCAGCAGCTTAGCGGGACAGGTACAAGAGACCCAGTACTTC.

In this sample, this clone turned up once. CDR3 nucleotide sequence: TGTGCCAGCAGAATGGACACGGTGGGGAACACTGAAGCTTTCTTT. Protein sequence: CASRMDTVGNTEAFF. V gene TRBV6-6 combines with J gene TRBJ1-1; TRBD1 is a possible D gene (5 bases). Germline CDR1 reads MNHNY; CDR2 reads SVGAGI (reference sequence). There are 15 residues in the CDR3. The V and J ends lost 6 bases and 1 base respectively, with 15 bases between them.

The chain recombines TRBV18 with TRBJ1-4, with D perhaps TRBD1 (5 bases). The CDR3 length is 15 residues. The V gene lost 3 bases and the J gene lost 4 bases, with 12 bases spanning the gap. The germline gives CDR1 KGHSH, CDR2 LQKENI. The CDR3 DNA is TGTGCCAGCTCACCCCTCGGGGGAGGTAATGAAAAACTGTTTTTT. Protein product: CASSPLGGGNEKLFF.

In this sample, this clone turned up a few times. The V gene is TRBV2, the J gene TRBJ2-7, with TRBD2 identical over 8 bases. Germline V lookup: CDR1 SNHLY, CDR2 FYNNEI. The CDR3 totals 14 residues. V lost 3 bases to trimming and J lost 3 bases; unmatched junction nucleotides: 4. The CDR3 bases are TGTGCCAGCAGTGACGGGGGGGTTGGCTACGAGCAGTACTTC. It translates to CASSDGGVGYEQYF. The variable domain in full, with the rest retrieved from reference TRBV2 and TRBJ2-7, is EPEVTQTPSHQVTQMGQEVILRCVPISNHLYFYWYRQILGQKVEFLVSFYNNEISEKSEIFDDQFSVERPDGSNFTLKIRSTKLEDSAMYFCASSDGGVGYEQYFGPGTRLTVT.

The chain couples TRBV6-5 to TRBJ1-2; D uncertain. Germline V gene sequence: CDR1 MNHEY, CDR2 SVGAGI. This CDR3 contains 15 residues. V was shortened by 2 bases and J by 8 bases, with 18 bases between the two germline ends. The CDR3 sequence: CASSYRNVYLGGYTF. For the CDR3, the DNA is TGTGCCAGCAGTTACCGAAACGTCTACTTGGGCGGCTACACCTTC.

The V and J genes are TRBV11-2 and TRBJ2-3; TRBD1 is a possible D gene (5 bases). Looked up from germline, CDR1 is SGHAT and CDR2 is FQNNGV. The germline V and J ends were trimmed by 5 bases and 2 bases, with 17 bases remaining between them. The CDR3 runs to 16 residues. The CDR3 DNA reads as TGTGCCAGCAGCCCCCTGCGACAGTACAACACAGATACGCAGTATTTT. Translation gives CASSPLRQYNTDTQYF.

This clone was counted a few times. The chain combines TRBV7-9 with TRBJ2-1, with 11 positions matching TRBD2. Germline trimming cut 2 bases from V and 7 bases from J; bases unmatched to any gene: 4. CDR3 length: 15 residues. Germline loops: CDR1 SEHNR, CDR2 FQNEAQ (reference sequence). CDR3 region: CASSLSPSGRNEQFF. CDR3 bases: TGTGCCAGCAGCTTAAGTCCTAGCGGGAGGAATGAGCAGTTCTTC.

The DNA for the CDR3 is TGTGCCAGCAGCCCCGCGGGGAGCTCCTACGAGCAGTACTTC. Translating it yields CASSPAGSSYEQYF. This chain links TRBV9 with TRBJ2-7, with D tentatively TRBD2 (6 bases). Trimming removed 4 bases at V and 0 bases at J, with 11 bases between. The CDR3 runs to 14 residues. In germline, CDR1 is SGDLS, CDR2 YYNGEE. Filled out from reference TRBV9 and TRBJ2-7, the complete variable domain reads DSGVTQTPKHLITATGQRVTLRCSPRSGDLSVYWYQQSLDQGLQFLIQYYNGEERAKGNILERFSAQQFPDLHSELNLSSLELGDSALYFCASSPAGSSYEQYFGPGTRLTVT.

The CDR3 DNA is TGTGCCAGCAGCAAGACCGGAACGGGAGTTGAGACCCAGTACTTC. As protein: CASSKTGTGVETQYF. The chain recombines TRBV7-2 with TRBJ2-5; D is perhaps TRBD2 (6 bases). Germline CDR1 SGHTA, CDR2 FQGNSA. The V end lost 5 bases, the J end lost 5 bases, and 18 bases lay between the germline ends. The CDR3 has 15 residues.

The chain is built from TRBV19 and TRBJ1-2, with 10 bases identical to TRBD1. CDR1 and CDR2 (germline): LNHDA, SQIVND (reference sequence). The ends lost 3 bases at V and 8 bases at J; junction bases unmatched: 9. This CDR3 contains 15 residues. CDR3 amino acids: CASSITPGQGYGYTF. The CDR3 coding sequence is TGTGCCAGTAGTATCACTCCGGGACAGGGGTACGGCTACACCTTC.

As concerns this clone: Compared with germline, one end of the junction differs, possibly owing to a read error. V usage is TRBV13 and J usage is TRBJ1-2; 10 bases map to TRBD1. Germline V lookup: CDR1 PRHDT, CDR2 FYEKMQ (reference sequence). The CDR3 loop spans 13 amino acids. CDR3: CASSLGTGDGYTF. The CDR3 nucleotides are TGTGCCAGCAGCCTAGGGACAGGGGATGGCTACACCTTC.

The chain couples TRBV28 to TRBJ1-2; 8 bases match TRBD1. The CDR3 sequence is 14 residues long. The germline V gene has CDR1 MDHEN and CDR2 SYDVKM. The J segment lost 6 bases and the V segment lost 3 bases, leaving 6 bases of the junction unmatched. The CDR3 loop reads CASSLQGAHHGYTF. In DNA form, the CDR3 reads TGTGCCAGCAGTTTGCAGGGGGCGCATCATGGCTACACCTTC.

The genes are TRBV28 and TRBJ1-5; D unclear. This CDR3 comprises 14 residues. V was trimmed by 4 bases and J by 0 bases, leaving 7 bases between them. The germline CDR1 and CDR2 sequences are MDHEN and SYDVKM. The DNA for the CDR3 is TGTGCCAGCAGTTCGACACCTAGCAATCAGCCCCAGCATTTT. It yields the protein CASSSTPSNQPQHF.

J is TRBJ2-5 and V is TRBV11-2; 9 positions match TRBD2. With 5 bases clipped from V and 5 bases from J, the junction kept 12 bases outside the gene matches. The CDR3 runs to 16 residues. Germline CDR1 reads SGHAT; CDR2 reads FQNNGV. CDR3 DNA sequence: TGTGCCAGCAGCCCCCCCTGGCGGACTAGCGTGGAGACCCAGTACTTC. Amino acid sequence: CASSPPWRTSVETQYF.

In its sample, this clone was seen once. The chain is built from TRBV19 and TRBJ1-1, with D unresolved. Germline assignment: CDR1 LNHDA and CDR2 SQIVND (reference sequence). The CDR3 spans 15 residues. V was shortened by 5 bases and J by 4 bases, with 17 bases between the two germline ends. The CDR3 is CASSFPGFRSTEAFF. The CDR3 DNA follows: TGTGCCAGTAGTTTTCCGGGGTTTAGGAGCACTGAAGCTTTCTTT.

This clone has just one count. This chain connects TRBV9 to TRBJ2-2; TRBD2 matches at 7 bases. This CDR3 spans 16 amino acids. Per germline, CDR1 SGDLS and CDR2 YYNGEE. J gave up 0 bases and V 4 bases, and 6 bases lay outside the gene matches. The CDR3 protein is CASSPRTRANTGELFF. In nucleotides, the CDR3 is TGTGCCAGCAGCCCGCGGACTAGAGCGAACACCGGGGAGCTGTTTTTT.

The chain couples TRBV5-4 to TRBJ2-3, with 10 bases that match TRBD2. The CDR3 covers 17 residues. The germline CDR1 and CDR2 sequences are SGHNT and YYREEE (reference sequence). J gave up 1 base and V 0 bases, and 5 bases lay outside the gene matches. The CDR3 DNA reads as TGTGCCAGCAGCTTGGATTCTCTAGCGGGGGGCACAGATACGCAGTATTTT. As protein: CASSLDSLAGGTDTQYF.

The J gene is TRBJ2-7, the V gene TRBV9; 9 bases map to TRBD2. CDR1 SGDLS and CDR2 YYNGEE come from the germline V gene. Trimming cost V 0 bases and J 3 bases; bases outside gene matches: 4. The CDR3 is 15 residues long. CDR3 nucleotides: TGTGCCAGCAGCGTAGGCGGGGGGGGGAGCTACGAGCAGTACTTC. Its translation is CASSVGGGGSYEQYF.

This clone was recorded a few times. The chain recombines TRBV5-1 with TRBJ2-1; 12 positions agree with TRBD2. Germline CDR1 reads SGHRS; CDR2 reads YFSETQ. CDR3 length: 17 residues. The ends lost 0 bases at V and 8 bases at J; junction bases unmatched: 9. The CDR3 loop is CASSLARPSGGADEQFF. CDR3 DNA sequence: TGCGCCAGCAGCTTGGCCCGACCTAGCGGGGGGGCTGATGAGCAGTTCTTC.

The chain couples TRBV5-1 to TRBJ2-5; TRBD1 matches at 10 bases. This CDR3 comprises 15 residues. J gave up 7 bases and V 3 bases, and 9 bases lay outside the gene matches. From germline, CDR1 is SGHRS and CDR2 YFSETQ. As DNA, the CDR3 is TGCGCCAGCAGCTCCCCGGGACAGGGGAAAGGGACCCAGTACTTC. This sequence encodes CASSSPGQGKGTQYF.

This chain connects TRBV27 to TRBJ1-5; D is unresolved. Germline CDR1 reads MNHEY; CDR2 reads SMNVEV (reference sequence). Between the trimmed V and J ends, which lost 2 bases and 6 bases, there was a span of 11 bases. The CDR3 runs to 14 residues. The CDR3 bases are TGTGCCAGCAGTTTACACCGGGGAGGTCAGCCCCAGCATTTT. This encodes CASSLHRGGQPQHF.

The rearrangement uses TRBV7-3 and TRBJ2-2; D is unclear. The CDR3 consists of 14 residues. CDR1 is SGHTA and CDR2 is FQGTGA in the germline V gene. V lost 4 bases, J lost 0 bases, and 6 bases lay in between. The CDR3 nucleotides are TGTGCCAGCAGCTCTATTACGAACACCGGGGAGCTGTTTTTT. Translated, it gives CASSSITNTGELFF.

This clone has a handful of counts. This sequence joins TRBV5-4 and TRBJ2-7; TRBD2 aligns across 12 bases. Germline trimming cut 3 bases from V and 2 bases from J; bases unmatched to any gene: 3. Germline loops: CDR1 SGHNT, CDR2 YYREEE (reference sequence). The CDR3 length is 15 residues. The CDR3 is CASSSLAGGPYEQYF. The CDR3 nucleotides are TGTGCCAGCAGCTCCCTAGCGGGAGGGCCCTACGAGCAGTACTTC.

DNA of the CDR3: TGTGCCTGGAGCCCCACGGGGGATCAGCCCCAGCATTTT. Its translation is CAWSPTGDQPQHF. This chain links TRBV30 with TRBJ1-5, with D perhaps matching TRBD1 (5 bases). Germline-derived CDR1 and CDR2 are GTSNPN and SVGIG (reference sequence). The length of the CDR3 is 13 residues. Trimming took 3 bases from V and 5 from J, leaving 11 bases between them. Combining the CDR3 with reference TRBV30 and TRBJ1-5 gives the whole variable domain SQTIHQWPATLVQPVGSPLSLECTVEGTSNPNLYWYRQAAGRGLQLLFYSVGIGQISSEVPQNLSASRPQDRQFILSSKKLLLSDSGFYLCAWSPTGDQPQHFGDGTRLSIL.